The clone carrying this T cell receptor beta chain has a count of ten or more. Antigen unknown. The data are from a study of CD8 T cells in ankylosing spondylitis. This CDR3 spans 17 amino acids. With 1 base clipped from V and 2 bases from J, the junction kept 7 bases outside the gene matches. CDR1 and CDR2 from the germline V gene are SGHAT and FQNNGV. TCRdb itself ran the 5' RACE reads through MiXCR, one entry per CDR3 protein. The sample has roughly 150,000 distinct CDR3 sequences; roughly 34% are singletons. Broader study findings: Seven to nine highly homologous variants formed a TCR beta motif that appeared characteristic of ankylosing spondylitis blood. Reactive arthritis synovial fluid and blood were previously reported to contain some motif variants. Disease-linked clones, CD8+, were relatively rare in peripheral blood.

The receptor was derived from a male donor with ankylosing spondylitis. The sequenced sample was synovial fluid, either unsorted or a sorted T cell fraction (not recorded which). The chain combines TRBV11-2 with TRBJ2-3; TRBD2 agrees at 9 bases. CDR3 residues: CASSLGGSGGYTDTQYF. The DNA for the CDR3 is TGTGCCAGCAGCTTAGGAGGTAGCGGGGGCTACACAGATACGCAGTATTTT.